The T cell receptor (beta chain) under discussion was sequenced for a study of cytomegalovirus exposure and HLA in healthy donors. Remarks on this clone: Its antigen is not known.

The CDR3 covers 13 residues. Germline V gives CDR1 KGHSH, CDR2 LQKENI. V was cut by 2 bases and J by 2 bases, with 7 bases left in between. Primers included in the PCR were 60 Vbeta and 13 Jbeta primers. The method was immunoSEQ multiplex PCR; TCRdb's version includes in-frame clones alone and lacks a portion of them. The sample shows about 150,000 clones, around 80% of them seen only once. Study outcomes and limitations: The Asian-associated ancestry cluster reportedly had fewer N-insertions than the approximately 610-donor mean in a later analysis. In a later analysis, parvovirus B19, influenza, CMV and Epstein-Barr virus appeared linked to several top co-occurrence clusters. Some public TCRs appeared in many individuals, while most sequences were rare. Evidence from a later analysis indicated that most CMV-associated TCR beta chains looked HLA-restricted.

The material sequenced was PBMCs. This clonotype was obtained from a man aged 30 to 45 in good health and CMV-seropositive. The rearrangement links TRBV18 to TRBJ2-7; D may be TRBD1 (6 bases). CDR3 DNA: TGTGCCAGCTCACCAGGGGACACCTACGAGCAGTACTTC. Its protein is CASSPGDTYEQYF. The full variable domain, with the rest looked up from reference TRBV18 and TRBJ2-7, is NAGVMQNPRHLVRRRGQEARLRCSPMKGHSHVYWYRQLPEEGLKFMVYLQKENIIDESGMPKERFSAEFPKEGPSILRIQQVVRGDSAAYFCASSPGDTYEQYFGPGTRLTVT.